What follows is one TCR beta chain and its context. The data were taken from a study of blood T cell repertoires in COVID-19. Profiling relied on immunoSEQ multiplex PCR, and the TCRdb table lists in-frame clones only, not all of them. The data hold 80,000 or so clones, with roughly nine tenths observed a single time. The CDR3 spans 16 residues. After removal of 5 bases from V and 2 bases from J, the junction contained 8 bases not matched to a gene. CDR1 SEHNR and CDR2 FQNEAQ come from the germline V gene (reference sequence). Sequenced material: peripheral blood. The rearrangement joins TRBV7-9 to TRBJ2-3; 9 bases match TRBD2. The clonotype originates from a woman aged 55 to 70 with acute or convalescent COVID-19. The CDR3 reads CASSLRTSEFTDTQYF. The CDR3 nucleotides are TGTGCCAGCAGCCTGCGGACTAGCGAATTCACAGATACGCAGTATTTT.